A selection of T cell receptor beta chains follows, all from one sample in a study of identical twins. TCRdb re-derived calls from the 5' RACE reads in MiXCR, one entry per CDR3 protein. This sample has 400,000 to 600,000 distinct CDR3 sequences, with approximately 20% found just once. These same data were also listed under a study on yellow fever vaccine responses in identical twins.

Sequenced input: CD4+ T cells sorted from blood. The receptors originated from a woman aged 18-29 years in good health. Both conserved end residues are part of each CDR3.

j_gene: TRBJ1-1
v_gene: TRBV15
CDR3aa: CATSRVGTEAFF

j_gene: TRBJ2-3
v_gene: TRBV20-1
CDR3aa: CSVRRGRGARPGDTQYF

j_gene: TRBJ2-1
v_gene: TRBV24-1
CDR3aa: CATNFSASALNNEQFF

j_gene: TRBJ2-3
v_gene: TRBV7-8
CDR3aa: CASREGALHTDTQYF

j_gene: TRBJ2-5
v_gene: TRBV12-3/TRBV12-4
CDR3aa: CASTSTSGRTSQETQYF

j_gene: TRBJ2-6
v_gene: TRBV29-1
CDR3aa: CSSLGSGANVLTF

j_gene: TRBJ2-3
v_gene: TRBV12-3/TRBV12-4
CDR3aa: CASSIHGRAQYF

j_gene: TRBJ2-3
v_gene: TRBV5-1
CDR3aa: CASGSGLAPKVSGTDTQYF

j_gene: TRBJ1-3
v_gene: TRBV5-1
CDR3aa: CASSLGSAAGNTIYF

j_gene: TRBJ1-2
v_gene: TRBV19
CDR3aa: CASSILDKGHYGYTF

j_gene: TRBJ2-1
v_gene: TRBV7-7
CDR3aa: CASSQGGGFYNEQFF

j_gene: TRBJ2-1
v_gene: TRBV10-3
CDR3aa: CAITRGSGSYNEQFF

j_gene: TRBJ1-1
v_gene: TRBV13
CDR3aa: CASSEQDNTEAFF

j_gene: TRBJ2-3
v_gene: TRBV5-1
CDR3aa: CASSLVREGDTQYF

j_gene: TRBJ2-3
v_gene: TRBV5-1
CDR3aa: CASSFPDRGTDTQYF

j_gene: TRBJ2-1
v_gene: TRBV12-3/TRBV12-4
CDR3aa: CASSRDRKGYRF

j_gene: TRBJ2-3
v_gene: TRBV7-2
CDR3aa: CASSLYGPFTDTQYF

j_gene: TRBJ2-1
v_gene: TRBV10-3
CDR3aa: CAIQGSSYNEQFF

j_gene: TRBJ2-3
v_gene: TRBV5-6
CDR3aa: CASSLGRADTQYF

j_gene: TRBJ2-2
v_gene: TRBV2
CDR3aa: CTSSPNPGDSNTGELFF

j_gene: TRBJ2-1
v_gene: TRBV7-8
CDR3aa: CASSLSGTVYNEQFF

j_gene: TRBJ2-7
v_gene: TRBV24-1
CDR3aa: CATSDYKGQGCYEQYF

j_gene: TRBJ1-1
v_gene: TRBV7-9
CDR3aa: CASTSSRVMNTEAFF

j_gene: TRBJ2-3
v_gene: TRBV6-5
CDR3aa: CASSYGRQTSTDTQYF

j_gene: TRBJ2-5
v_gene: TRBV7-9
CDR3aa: CASSLVGSLGVDQYF

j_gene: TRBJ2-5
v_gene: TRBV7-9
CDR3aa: CASSLNRVQETQYF

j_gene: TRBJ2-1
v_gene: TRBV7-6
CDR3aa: CASSRGVSSYNEQFF

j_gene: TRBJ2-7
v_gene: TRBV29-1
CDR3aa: CSVSAGGRPEQYF

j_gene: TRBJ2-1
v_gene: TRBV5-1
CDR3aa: CASLRAGGAYNEQFF

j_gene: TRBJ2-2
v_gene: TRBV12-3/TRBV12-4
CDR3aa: CASSSQNTGELFF

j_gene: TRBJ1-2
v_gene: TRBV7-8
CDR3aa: CASSLPQGVGYTF

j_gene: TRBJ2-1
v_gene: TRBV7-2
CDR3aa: CASSPPAGGPNEQFF

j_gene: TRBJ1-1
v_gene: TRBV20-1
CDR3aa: CSASQRFMNTEAFF

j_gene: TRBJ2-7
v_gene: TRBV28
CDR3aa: CASTPPGGQPGSYEQYF

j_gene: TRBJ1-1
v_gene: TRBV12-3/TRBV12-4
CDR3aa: CASSLEREAFF

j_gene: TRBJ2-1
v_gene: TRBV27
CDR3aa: CASSKTGSSYNEQFF

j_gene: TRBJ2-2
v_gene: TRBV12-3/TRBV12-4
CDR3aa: CASRRQGESGELFF